One sample yielded the 28 T cell receptor beta chains listed below, sequenced in a study of identical twins. TCRdb independently ran MiXCR on the 5' RACE reads; one entry per CDR3 protein. The repertoire holds nearly 650,000 distinct CDR3 sequences, with roughly 7.1% as singletons. This sample was shared with a second study, whose subject was yellow fever vaccine responses in identical twins.

Sequenced: PBMCs. The receptors stem from a woman in her late teens or twenties in good health.

This clonotype has just a few counts. The rearrangement joins TRBV7-6 to TRBJ2-7; no reliable D call. Trimming took 5 bases from V and 1 from J, leaving 24 bases between them. Germline V gene lookup returns CDR1 SGHVS and CDR2 FNYEAQ. CDR3 length: 18 amino acids. The CDR3 DNA sequence: TGTGCCAGCAGCCCCTGTGTATTTGGCTATCAGCCTTCCTACGAGCAGTACGTC. This translates into CASSPCVFGYQPSYEQYV.

This clonotype has a count of ten or more. The rearrangement joins TRBV12-3 or TRBV12-4 to TRBJ2-4; D perhaps matches TRBD1 (6 bases). This CDR3 contains 17 residues. V lost 6 bases to trimming and J lost 0 bases, with 18 bases between them. In DNA, the CDR3 is TGTGCCAGCAGCCCCATTGGGGGACAACTAGCCAAAAACATTCAGTACTTC. Its translation is CASSPIGGQLAKNIQYF.

The CDR3, as DNA: TGTGCCAGCAGCCCGGGAGGGGGCACAACTAATGAAAAACTGTTTTTT. Amino acids: CASSPGGGTTNEKLFF. V and J are TRBV12-3 or TRBV12-4 and TRBJ1-4; 7 bases are shared with TRBD1. Trimming took 6 bases from V and 0 from J; bases not matched to a gene: 7. The CDR3 is 16 amino acids.

In its sample, this clonotype was seen a few times. The chain links TRBV3-1 to TRBJ2-7, with 8 bases matching TRBD1. This CDR3 contains 16 residues. Trimming at V came to 0 bases and at J to 4 bases, leaving 8 bases not matched to a gene. Germline V lookup: CDR1 LGHDT, CDR2 YNNKEL (reference sequence). In DNA form, the CDR3 reads TGTGCCAGCAGCCAAGATTACATTGGACAGGGATACGAGCAGTACTTC. This codes for CASSQDYIGQGYEQYF.

This clonotype came up a few times. The chain is built from TRBV6-5 and TRBJ2-1; D assignment may be TRBD1 or TRBD2 (6 bases each). There are 16 residues in the CDR3. The germline gives CDR1 MNHEY, CDR2 SVGAGI. V dropped 2 bases and J dropped 0 bases, with 11 bases sitting between them. The CDR3 reads CASSYRGVSSYNEQFF. CDR3 coding DNA: TGTGCCAGCAGTTACAGGGGGGTAAGCTCCTACAATGAGCAGTTCTTC.

This clonotype was seen at least ten times. The chain employs TRBV4-1 and TRBJ1-2, with a possible D match to TRBD1 (6 bases). This CDR3 spans 17 amino acids. Germline CDR1 is MGHRA and CDR2 is YSYEKL. Trimming took off 3 bases at V and 3 bases at J, with 20 bases between the two ends. In DNA, the CDR3 is TGCGCCAGCAGCCATAGTGGGGTCCAGGGGCCAGACTATGGCTACACCTTC. It is translated as CASSHSGVQGPDYGYTF.

A few counts support this clonotype. The chain uses TRBV24-1 and TRBJ2-1, with 11 bases matching TRBD2. The CDR3 length is 15 residues. Germline CDR1 and CDR2: KGHDR and SFDVKD. V lost 4 bases and J lost 8; bases outside the gene matches: 6. CDR3 sequence (DNA): TGTGCCACCAGTGAATCGGTAGCGGGAGGGGATGAGCAGTTCTTC. It translates to CATSESVAGGDEQFF.

The chain joins TRBV7-6 to TRBJ2-3; perhaps D is TRBD1 or TRBD2 (5 bases each). The ends were cut back, 5 bases at V and 4 bases at J, with 13 bases in the middle. The CDR3 is 14 residues long. The germline V gene encodes CDR1 SGHVS and CDR2 FNYEAQ. Here the CDR3 DNA reads TGTGCCAGCAGCCGGGGCCTTATGGCAGATACGCAGTATTTT. Translated, it gives CASSRGLMADTQYF.

This chain links TRBV20-1 with TRBJ2-1; 9 bases align to TRBD2. The CDR3 has 16 amino acids. With 3 bases clipped from V and 3 bases from J, the junction kept 9 bases outside the gene matches. Germline V gene lookup returns CDR1 DFQATT and CDR2 SNEGSKA (reference sequence). The chain's CDR3 is CSASPIAGDYYNEQFF. The CDR3 DNA sequence: TGCAGTGCTAGTCCCATAGCGGGAGACTACTACAATGAGCAGTTCTTC.

This clonotype was observed a handful of times. The chain has TRBV28 and TRBJ2-5; 8 bases are shared with TRBD1. This CDR3 comprises 16 residues. Germline CDR1 MDHEN, CDR2 SYDVKM. The V gene end was trimmed by 6 bases and the J gene end by 1 base; junction bases not matched to a gene: 10. In DNA form, the CDR3 reads TGTGCCAGCAGCCGATACGGGACAGGACGCCAAGAGACCCAGTACTTC. Protein product: CASSRYGTGRQETQYF.

This clonotype was recorded a few times. The rearrangement links TRBV2 to TRBJ2-4; 8 bases line up with TRBD1. CDR3 length equals 15 residues. Germline V gives CDR1 SNHLY, CDR2 FYNNEI. The ends lost 3 bases at V and 1 base at J; junction bases unmatched: 2. The CDR3 region is CASSESGGAKNIQYF. CDR3 in DNA: TGTGCCAGCAGTGAGTCAGGGGGCGCCAAAAACATTCAGTACTTC. The complete variable domain, with remaining parts taken from reference TRBV2 and TRBJ2-4, reads EPEVTQTPSHQVTQMGQEVILRCVPISNHLYFYWYRQILGQKVEFLVSFYNNEISEKSEIFDDQFSVERPDGSNFTLKIRSTKLEDSAMYFCASSESGGAKNIQYFGAGTRLSVL.

The V gene is TRBV4-2, the J gene TRBJ2-1; 14 bases are a match to TRBD2. Losses at the gene ends were 1 base for V and 8 bases for J; bases not matched to a gene: 4. The CDR3 consists of 16 residues. The germline V gene encodes CDR1 LGHNA and CDR2 YNFKEQ. The CDR3 DNA is TGTGCCAGCAGCCAAGTAGGACTAGCGGGAGGCGATGAGCAGTTCTTC. It codes for CASSQVGLAGGDEQFF.

The chain is built from TRBV5-1 and TRBJ2-7; 12 positions agree with TRBD2. The trim removed 0 bases at V and 5 bases at J, leaving 9 bases unmatched. The CDR3 covers 17 residues. From germline, CDR1 is SGHRS and CDR2 YFSETQ. The chain's CDR3 is CASSLARLAGVLDEQYF. CDR3 coding DNA: TGCGCCAGCAGCTTGGCCCGACTAGCGGGAGTTCTGGACGAGCAGTACTTC.

This clonotype has at least ten counts. Here the CDR3 DNA reads TGTGCCAGCAGCCCGATTAAGGGGGACTCTGGAAACACCATATATTTT. This gives the protein CASSPIKGDSGNTIYF. This rearrangement joins TRBV11-2 to TRBJ1-3, with D perhaps matching TRBD1 (6 bases). CDR3 length: 16 amino acids. Trimming pared 5 bases from V and 0 bases from J, leaving 14 bases between. Per germline, CDR1 SGHAT and CDR2 FQNNGV.

Only one count was recorded for this clonotype. A much larger clone is a single base away; this may be a read error. The chain employs TRBV2 and TRBJ2-1; possible D gene TRBD1, 7 bases. The CDR3 covers 18 residues. CDR1 is SNHLY, CDR2 FYNNEI, per germline. CDR3 in DNA: TGTGCCGGCAGTAACGACAGGGACTCCCCCGCTCCTTACAATGAGCAGTTCTTC. Protein product: CAGSNDRDSPAPYNEQFF.

This chain links TRBV12-3 or TRBV12-4 with TRBJ2-7; D not certain. V was trimmed by 2 bases and J by 6 bases, leaving 8 bases between them. This CDR3 spans 12 amino acids. CDR3 sequence (DNA): TGTGCCAGCAGTTTAATCGTAGGCGAGCAGTACTTC. Protein product: CASSLIVGEQYF.

This clonotype was counted ten times or more. The CDR3 sequence is CASSLEAGGHYGYTF. CDR3 in DNA: TGCGCCAGCAGCTTGGAGGCAGGGGGACACTATGGCTACACCTTC. The chain joins TRBV5-1 to TRBJ1-2; 7 positions match TRBD1. Germline lookup yields CDR1 SGHRS and CDR2 YFSETQ. J was trimmed by 3 bases and V by 0 bases; bases with no gene match: 5. The CDR3 sequence is 15 residues long. The whole variable domain, remainder taken from reference TRBV5-1 and TRBJ1-2, is KAGVTQTPRYLIKTRGQQVTLSCSPISGHRSVSWYQQTPGQGLQFLFEYFSETQRNKGNFPGRFSGRQFSNSRSEMNVSTLELGDSALYLCASSLEAGGHYGYTFGSGTRLTVV.

The sample holds many counts of this clonotype. This chain joins TRBV2 and TRBJ2-1; the D gene could be TRBD1 or TRBD2 (6 bases each). The V end lost 6 bases, the J end lost 7 bases, and 7 bases lay between the germline ends. The CDR3 contains 11 residues. Germline V gene data show CDR1 as SNHLY and CDR2 as FYNNEI. The CDR3 reads CASRGGNEQFF. The CDR3 DNA reads TGTGCCAGCAGAGGGGGGAATGAGCAGTTCTTC.

The CDR3 DNA sequence: TGTGCCAGCAGTTTACTAGCGGGGGGGGAAGATACGCAGTATTTT. This translates into CASSLLAGGEDTQYF. The gene calls are TRBV6-5 and TRBJ2-3; 13 positions match TRBD2. The CDR3 is 15 amino acids. V shed 4 bases and J 5 bases; nucleotides not matched to a gene: 3. Germline values: CDR1 MNHEY, CDR2 SVGAGI.

This clonotype was counted many times. The chain combines TRBV12-3 or TRBV12-4 with TRBJ2-3; TRBD1 agrees at 10 bases. This CDR3 contains 15 residues. V was clipped by 7 bases and J by 1 base; unmatched bases: 5. The CDR3 sequence: CASTPGTGGTDTQYF. The CDR3 nucleotides are TGTGCCAGCACCCCCGGGACAGGGGGCACAGATACGCAGTATTTT.

V and J are TRBV4-1 and TRBJ2-6, with D possibly being TRBD1 (6 bases). The ends were cut back, 0 bases at V and 2 bases at J, with 14 bases in the middle. Germline CDR1 MGHRA, CDR2 YSYEKL. The length of the CDR3 is 18 residues. The CDR3 nucleotides read TGCGCCAGCAGCCAAGATAGGTCAGGGGAGACTGGGGCCAACGTCCTGACTTTC. It is translated as CASSQDRSGETGANVLTF.

This clonotype has just a few counts. Mismatch with germline at one junction end may stem from a read error. V usage is TRBV20-1 and J usage is TRBJ1-4; no clear D gene. CDR3 length: 10 amino acids. Germline V gene data show CDR1 as DFQATT and CDR2 as SNEGSKA (reference sequence). This CDR3 reads CSATNEKLFF. CDR3 DNA sequence: TGCAGTGCAACCAATGAAAAACTGTTTTTT.

To note about this clonotype: Being one base from a much bigger clone, this may be a read error. The chain links TRBV4-1 to TRBJ2-5; no definite D call. Per germline, CDR1 MGHRA and CDR2 YSYEKL. The CDR3 consists of 13 residues. This CDR3 is CASSPGVRETQHF. CDR3 coding DNA: TGCGCCAGCAGCCCCGGAGTGAGAGAGACCCAGCACTTC.

This clonotype was detected many times. The V and J genes are TRBV5-1 and TRBJ1-6; 7 nucleotides line up with TRBD1. Unmatched junction bases numbered 5, after V lost 3 bases and J lost 5 bases. The CDR3 has 15 residues. Germline CDR1 is SGHRS and CDR2 is YFSETQ. The CDR3, as DNA: TGCGCCAGCAGCTCAAGGGGACAGAATAATTCACCCCTCCACTTT. Residues: CASSSRGQNNSPLHF.

This clonotype was detected ten times or more. This chain joins TRBV12-5 and TRBJ2-3; D may correspond to TRBD1 or TRBD2 (5 bases each). Trimming took off 3 bases at V and 4 bases at J, with 11 bases between the two ends. The CDR3 has 14 residues. Germline V CDR1 and CDR2: LGHNT, FRNRAP. The CDR3 spells CASGFGQGADTQYF. CDR3 bases: TGTGCTAGTGGTTTTGGGCAGGGAGCAGATACGCAGTATTTT. Based on the CDR3 plus reference TRBV12-5 and TRBJ2-3, the full variable domain is DARVTQTPRHKVTEMGQEVTMRCQPILGHNTVFWYRQTMMQGLELLAYFRNRAPLDDSGMPKDRFSAEMPDATLATLKIQPSEPRDSAVYFCASGFGQGADTQYFGPGTRLTVL.

This clonotype was seen repeatedly, ten times or more. The chain links TRBV7-2 to TRBJ2-3; 11 bases align to TRBD2. CDR3 length: 16 residues. CDR1 and CDR2 from the germline V gene are SGHTA and FQGNSA. The ends lost 6 bases at V and 0 bases at J; junction bases unmatched: 5. DNA of the CDR3: TGTGCCAGCAGGAGACTAGCGGGGTCTAGCACAGATACGCAGTATTTT. Its protein product is CASRRLAGSSTDTQYF.

The chain combines TRBV5-1 with TRBJ2-1, with D possibly being TRBD1 (5 bases). CDR3 length: 14 residues. Germline V lookup: CDR1 SGHRS, CDR2 YFSETQ. The germline V and J ends were trimmed by 2 bases and 7 bases, with 13 bases remaining between them. The CDR3 DNA sequence: TGCGCCAGCAGCTTTGGGGCCGCGGATAATGAGCAGTTCTTC. It encodes CASSFGAADNEQFF. The full variable domain, rest sourced from reference TRBV5-1 and TRBJ2-1, is KAGVTQTPRYLIKTRGQQVTLSCSPISGHRSVSWYQQTPGQGLQFLFEYFSETQRNKGNFPGRFSGRQFSNSRSEMNVSTLELGDSALYLCASSFGAADNEQFFGPGTRLTVL.

A few counts support this clonotype. J is TRBJ1-1 and V is TRBV29-1; D is uncertain. V was cut by 4 bases and J by 1 base, with 13 bases left in between. The CDR3 has 14 residues. Looked up from germline, CDR1 is SQVTM and CDR2 is ANQGSEA. CDR3 loop: CSVVDFRSNTEAFF. The DNA of the CDR3 is TGCAGCGTTGTCGACTTCCGATCGAACACTGAAGCTTTCTTT.